A single sample gave rise to the 9 T cell receptor beta chains below, sequenced in a study of T cell changes during pregnancy in multiple sclerosis. Using immunoSEQ multiplex PCR, the repertoire was profiled, and TCRdb retains in-frame clones only, with some absent. Counted here are about 29,000 clones, about 92% occurring once; the ten biggest clones make up around 5.4%. This specimen was CD8+ T cells from peripheral blood mononuclear cells, taken before pregnancy. The receptors originated from a female donor with multiple sclerosis, enrolled in a pregnancy study.

The chain carries TRBV19 and TRBJ2-1, with TRBD2 matching over 10 bases. Germline V CDR1 and CDR2: LNHDA, SQIVND (reference sequence). The V and J ends lost 5 bases and 9 bases, in that order; junction bases with no gene match: 7. The CDR3 extends over 14 amino acids. This CDR3 reads CASSRLAGEFEQFF. The CDR3 region has the DNA TGTGCCAGTAGTCGGCTAGCGGGAGAGTTTGAGCAGTTCTTC. The full variable domain, rest sourced from reference TRBV19 and TRBJ2-1, is DGGITQSPKYLFRKEGQNVTLSCEQNLNHDAMYWYRQDPGQGLRLIYYSQIVNDFQKGDIAEGYSVSREKKESFPLTVTSAQKNPTAFYLCASSRLAGEFEQFFGPGTRLTVL.

The chain couples TRBV27 to TRBJ1-2; D is undetermined. This CDR3 has 16 residues. V shed 5 bases and J shed 4 bases, with 20 bases lying between them. The V gene's germline CDR1 is MNHEY and CDR2 SMNVEV (reference sequence). CDR3 region: CASSPLTLGNFYGYTF. CDR3 coding DNA: TGTGCCAGCAGTCCCCTCACATTGGGCAATTTCTATGGCTACACCTTC.

J is TRBJ2-3 and V is TRBV2; possible D gene TRBD1, 6 bases. CDR1 and CDR2 from the germline V gene are SNHLY and FYNNEI. V was trimmed by 6 bases and J by 1 base, leaving 14 bases between them. This CDR3 comprises 15 residues. CDR3 sequence reads: CASSGKGVGTDTQYF. CDR3 nucleotides: TGTGCCAGCAGCGGGAAGGGGGTAGGCACAGATACGCAGTATTTT. Using reference TRBV2 and TRBJ2-3 for the parts outside the CDR3, the full variable domain is EPEVTQTPSHQVTQMGQEVILRCVPISNHLYFYWYRQILGQKVEFLVSFYNNEISEKSEIFDDQFSVERPDGSNFTLKIRSTKLEDSAMYFCASSGKGVGTDTQYFGPGTRLTVL.

The V call is TRBV7-9, the J call TRBJ2-3, with 11 bases fitting TRBD2. CDR1 and CDR2 from the germline V gene are SEHNR and FQNEAQ (reference sequence). The CDR3 is 16 residues long. Germline trimming cut 4 bases from V and 2 bases from J; bases unmatched to any gene: 5. Here the CDR3 reads CASSSTSGAITDTQYF. CDR3 nucleotide sequence: TGTGCCAGCAGCTCGACTAGCGGGGCGATCACAGATACGCAGTATTTT.

This clone was counted a few times. The J gene is TRBJ2-2, the V gene TRBV19, with 9 bases fitting TRBD1. The CDR3 is made up of 14 amino acids. CDR1 and CDR2 from the germline V gene are LNHDA and SQIVND (reference sequence). The trim removed 8 bases at V and 3 bases at J, leaving 4 bases unmatched. CDR3 region: CASGDRAYTGELFF. DNA for the CDR3: TGTGCCAGTGGGGACAGGGCCTACACCGGGGAGCTGTTTTTT.

In this sample, this clone turned up a few times. The chain has TRBV15 and TRBJ1-1; D ambiguous. V was trimmed by 1 base and J by 0 bases, leaving 9 bases between them. Germline values: CDR1 LNHNV, CDR2 YYDKDF (reference sequence). This CDR3 has 15 amino acids. The CDR3 bases are TGTGCCACCAGCAGAGCCGGGTCAATGAACACTGAAGCTTTCTTT. This sequence encodes CATSRAGSMNTEAFF.

This clone was recorded a few times. CDR3 protein: CASSLGTEAFF. The CDR3 DNA sequence: TGTGCCAGCAGCTTGGGGACAGAAGCTTTCTTT. The V call is TRBV5-4, the J call TRBJ1-1; a weak D match, TRBD1 (5 bases). Between the trimmed V and J ends, which lost 0 bases and 8 bases, there was a span of 5 bases. Germline V gene data show CDR1 as SGHNT and CDR2 as YYREEE (reference sequence). CDR3 size: 11 residues. Filled out from reference TRBV5-4 and TRBJ1-1, the complete variable domain reads ETGVTQSPTHLIKTRGQQVTLRCSSQSGHNTVSWYQQALGQGPQFIFQYYREEENGRGNFPPRFSGLQFPNYSSELNVNALELDDSALYLCASSLGTEAFFGQGTRLTVV.

The genes are TRBV5-4 and TRBJ2-7, with TRBD2 matching over 12 bases. With V trimmed by 3 bases and J by 0 bases, 7 bases remained unmatched. CDR3 length equals 17 residues. Germline assignment: CDR1 SGHNT and CDR2 YYREEE (reference sequence). Here the CDR3 reads CASSWGTSGPSSYEQYF. The CDR3 nucleotides are TGTGCCAGCAGCTGGGGGACTAGCGGGCCCAGCTCCTACGAGCAGTACTTC. The full variable domain, its missing parts supplied by reference TRBV5-4 and TRBJ2-7, is ETGVTQSPTHLIKTRGQQVTLRCSSQSGHNTVSWYQQALGQGPQFIFQYYREEENGRGNFPPRFSGLQFPNYSSELNVNALELDDSALYLCASSWGTSGPSSYEQYFGPGTRLTVT.

V gene TRBV7-9 combines with J gene TRBJ2-7; TRBD1 agrees at 7 bases. The V gene end was trimmed by 5 bases and the J gene end by 5 bases; junction bases not matched to a gene: 9. Looked up from germline, CDR1 is SEHNR and CDR2 is FQNEAQ (reference sequence). The CDR3 runs 14 residues. The DNA of the CDR3 is TGTGCCAGCAGCGCCGACAGGGCCCTCCACGAGCAGTACTTC. Translating it yields CASSADRALHEQYF.